These T cell receptor beta chains were read from a single sample in a study of T cell changes during pregnancy in multiple sclerosis. Clones were sequenced by immunoSEQ multiplex PCR, and TCRdb holds only the in-frame ones, with some missing. Of about 88,000 clones in the sample, about 92% are singletons; the top ten hold about 1.5%. The sample consisted of peripheral blood, taken in the first trimester of pregnancy. These receptors came from a female donor with multiple sclerosis, enrolled in a pregnancy study. Each CDR3 is given without its conserved first and last residue.

J gene,V gene,CDR3 protein
TRBJ1-1,TRBV7-6,ASSQGQWNTEAF
TRBJ1-2,TRBV28,ASSTDSIAWGGRGYT
TRBJ1-2,TRBV11-2,ASRQTGGRWDYGYT
TRBJ2-7,TRBV4-2,ASSQLQGPYEQY
TRBJ1-1,TRBV19,ASSWTENTEAF
TRBJ2-7,TRBV5-1,ASSWGLAAYEQY
TRBJ2-7,TRBV4-3,ASSQDWGFYEQY
TRBJ1-5,TRBV28,ASTGGTQPQH
TRBJ2-1,TRBV2,ASTPPGGLYNEQF
TRBJ2-3,TRBV20-1,SASPGDTQY
TRBJ1-2,TRBV12-5,ASGLAGTGSGRYGYT
TRBJ1-1,TRBV19,ASSTLPGQGLNTEAF
TRBJ1-2,TRBV5-6,ASSLGRSKLTYGYT
TRBJ2-7,TRBV20-1,SALGRSEQY
TRBJ2-7,TRBV28,ASTLSGGYQQY
TRBJ1-5,TRBV7-8,ASSRPRDRGRQPQH
TRBJ2-7,TRBV4-3,ASSQDTGIEQY
TRBJ2-2,TRBV5-4,ASSLASSGAGELF
TRBJ2-1,TRBV6-4,ASSLAGDSYNEQF
TRBJ2-1,TRBV5-5,ASSDRDNEQF
TRBJ1-2,TRBV19,ASSIGDFYGYT
TRBJ1-1,TRBV18,ASSPDRGVTEAF
TRBJ1-1,TRBV9,ASSRTLTENTEAF
TRBJ1-2,TRBV7-8,ASSLAGAGGYT
TRBJ2-7,TRBV12-5,ASGPTWEQY
TRBJ1-1,TRBV6-5,ASSRGWNTEAF
TRBJ1-2,TRBV7-9,ASSSQGTMDGYT
TRBJ1-2,TRBV7-3,ASSLSAGENYGYT
TRBJ2-3,TRBV28,ASREPGQGTDTQY
TRBJ1-2,TRBV19,ASNPDRATGNGYT
TRBJ2-1,TRBV29-1,STGTGGYNEQF
TRBJ1-4,TRBV25-1,ASSVRQGGTENEKLF
TRBJ2-7,TRBV7-9,ASSSPWGQGSYEQY
TRBJ2-3,TRBV7-9,ASSLGTATDTQY
TRBJ2-7,TRBV10-3,AISGETGSEQY
TRBJ2-7,TRBV15,ATSRARTSGSAKQY
TRBJ2-5,TRBV7-2,ASSLVDQETQY
TRBJ2-1,TRBV11-2,ASSLDRLVLYNEQF
TRBJ2-7,TRBV7-9,ASSFFPHRDSKGFEQY
TRBJ2-1,TRBV7-3,ASSSRATEQF
TRBJ2-2,TRBV2,ASSERVNTGELF
TRBJ2-7,TRBV9,ASSVASGTYEQY
TRBJ1-5,TRBV28,ASSLVQVPQYSNQPQH
TRBJ1-5,TRBV5-1,ASSSGQPNQPQH
TRBJ1-2,TRBV5-4,ASSFFPAGGYT
TRBJ2-5,TRBV5-1,ASSSTGGMEETQY